This entry lists 27 T cell receptor delta chains sequenced from one sample in a study of DNA immune sequencing with unique molecular identifiers. A 32-plex genomic DNA assay used primers for all 8 TRDV and 4 TRDJ genes. In around 3 barcoding PCR cycles, molecules received a 12-nucleotide UMI, then adapter PCR followed. TCRdb re-called the multiplex PCR reads through CATT. The sample records approximately 2,000 delta-chain clones, around 14% being singletons. The sequencing input was gamma-delta T cells enriched from blood buffy coat, or unenriched PBMCs (not recorded which). All receptors come from a human donor in good health.

The chain carries TRDV1 and TRDJ1, with 7 bases matching TRDD3. Germline V gives CDR1 TSWWSYY, CDR2 QGS. V lost 2 bases to trimming and J lost 0 bases; unmatched junction nucleotides: 21. The CDR3 is made up of 21 amino acids. Here the CDR3 reads CALGEGFSGLGLGEYTDKLIF. For the CDR3, the DNA is TGTGCTCTTGGGGAAGGGTTTTCGGGACTGGGGCTTGGTGAGTACACCGATAAACTCATCTTT.

This clone has more than one count but fewer than ten. Translating this DNA gives a protein that differs at residue 8 from the TCRdb one, which belongs to a much larger clone; a read error is likely, and the protein shown is this translation. The rearrangement links TRDV2 to TRDJ1; D ambiguous. This CDR3 is 15 amino acids long. The V end lost 0 bases, the J end lost 1 base, and 11 bases lay between the germline ends. The germline gives CDR1 GEAIGNYY, CDR2 EKD. DNA of the CDR3: TGTGCCTGTGACACCGTCGGGGTTCGCACCGATAAACTCATCTTT. This translates into CACDTVGVRTDKLIF.

V usage is TRDV1 and J usage is TRDJ1; 10 bases map to TRDD3. The J gene is absent in TCRdb and was assigned here via DNA matching to germline. The ends lost 5 bases at V and 0 bases at J; junction bases unmatched: 42. The CDR3 spans 28 residues. Germline V gives CDR1 TSWWSYY, CDR2 QGS. DNA of the CDR3: TGTGCTCTTGGGTTACACCTAAGGGTCCCACGCGAAATGGGGGATACCCTCTTACCAATACCGTACACCGATAAACTCATCTTT. The encoded protein is CALGLHLRVPREMGDTLLPIPYTDKLIF.

A word on this clone: A read error is likely here: a far larger clone is one base away. Other DNA sequences in the sample encode the same CDR3. The V call is TRDV2, the J call TRDJ1; TRDD3 aligns across 9 bases. This CDR3 spans 15 amino acids. Germline trimming cut 3 bases from V and 4 bases from J; bases unmatched to any gene: 8. Germline lookup yields CDR1 GEAIGNYY and CDR2 EKD. CDR3 nucleotides: TGTGCCTGTGACCTACTGGGGGACAGGGGCGATAAACTCATCTTT. Translating it yields CACDLLGDRGDKLIF.

As to this clone: It differs at one base from a far larger clone, so likely a read error. The rearrangement links TRDV1 to TRDJ1; 9 bases line up with TRDD2. The J gene, not given by TCRdb, was assigned here from a germline match of the nucleotide sequence. Germline trimming cut 3 bases from V and 7 bases from J; bases unmatched to any gene: 33. CDR3 length equals 23 residues. The germline V gene has CDR1 TSWWSYY and CDR2 QGS. The CDR3 loop reads CALGDLHYLPTSRENPGAAKLIF. The CDR3 region has the DNA TGTGCTCTTGGGGACCTGCACTACCTTCCTACGTCGAGGGAGAACCCCGGGGCGGCTAAACTCATCTTT.

As regards this clone: Given a far larger clone just one base away, this is likely a sequencing read error. This specimen includes other DNA sequences encoding the same CDR3. This chain joins TRDV2 and TRDJ1; TRDD3 matches at 7 bases. Germline V gene sequence: CDR1 GEAIGNYY, CDR2 EKD. The CDR3 extends over 15 amino acids. CDR3 nucleotide sequence: TGTGCCTGTGACCTACTGGGGACAGACACCGACAAACTCATCTTT. Amino acids: CACDLLGTDTDKLIF.

For the J gene the call is TRDJ1; the V gene lacks a call. The CDR3 totals 16 residues. CDR3: CALGERSFRGTDKLIF. For the CDR3, the DNA is TGTGCTCTTGGGGAACGTTCCTTCCGAGGCACCGATAAACTCATCTTT.

By share, this clone counts as medium-sized (0.01 to 0.1%). The chain links TRDV2 to TRDJ3, with 13 bases lining up with TRDD3. The CDR3 runs 19 residues. Germline V gene lookup returns CDR1 GEAIGNYY and CDR2 EKD. The ends lost 3 bases at V and 0 bases at J; junction bases unmatched: 4. Here the CDR3 reads CACDLLGDTRSWDTRQMFF. CDR3 coding DNA: TGTGCCTGTGACCTACTGGGGGATACGCGCTCCTGGGACACCCGACAGATGTTTTTC.

No V gene call is available, although the J gene is TRDJ1; TRDD3 was called by the table and not checked on the DNA. The CDR3 is 20 residues long. CDR3 DNA: TGTGCTCTTGGGCTCCAGGCCTTCCTACGGGGGATACCCGTCACCGATAAACTCATCTTT. As protein: CALGLQAFLRGIPVTDKLIF.

To note about this clone: This DNA translates differently at residue 9 from the TCRdb protein, which is that of a much larger clone; a read error is likely, and the protein shown is the DNA's own translation. The chain has TRDV3 and TRDJ1; tentatively, D is TRDD2 (7 bases). Germline V gene data show CDR1 as TVYSNPD and CDR2 as GDNSRS (reference sequence). V was pared by 3 bases and J by 0 bases, with 29 bases between. CDR3 length: 19 residues. Here the CDR3 DNA reads TGTGCCTTGATTTCCTACGAAGGTGTTGGGGGCCGGTACACCGATAAACTCATCTTT. Amino acids: CALISYEGVGGRYTDKLIF.

This clone was seen more than once but under ten times. The mismatch at residue 6 between this DNA's translation and the TCRdb protein of a much larger clone likely reflects a read error; the protein shown is translated from the DNA. The V gene is TRDV2, the J gene TRDJ1; 9 bases agree with TRDD3. The V segment lost 0 bases and the J segment 0 bases; nucleotides outside the gene matches: 10. This CDR3 has 18 residues. Per the germline V gene, CDR1 is GEAIGNYY and CDR2 is EKD. CDR3 sequence reads: CACDTMAGGSQYTDKLIF. Here the CDR3 DNA reads TGTGCCTGTGACACCATGGCTGGGGGATCCCAGTACACCGATAAACTCATCTTT.

As regards this clone: A far larger clone is just one base off, so this is likely a read error. Other DNA variants within this sample encode the same CDR3. V usage is TRDV2 and J usage is TRDJ3; tentatively, D is TRDD3 (5 bases). V was clipped by 0 bases and J by 1 base, with 18 bases between them. Germline CDR1 reads GEAIGNYY; CDR2 reads EKD. The CDR3 spans 20 residues. CDR3 in DNA: TGTGCCTGTGACACCTTGGGGACCACGAACGGTTCCTGGGACACCCGACAGATGTTTTTC. Translating it yields CACDTLGTTNGSWDTRQMFF.

Concerning this clone itself: A single base is all that separates this from a far larger clone, so a read error is likely. The chain uses TRDV2 and TRDJ1, with a tentative D call TRDD3 (5 bases). Germline CDR1 is GEAIGNYY and CDR2 is EKD. The CDR3 sequence is 17 residues long. Here the CDR3 reads CACNTMDSYPSTDKLIF. CDR3 coding DNA: TGTGCCTGTAACACCATGGATAGCTATCCAAGCACCGATAAACTCATCTTT.

This clone ranks as medium-sized. The chain links TRDV2 to TRDJ3; 10 nucleotides match TRDD3. The CDR3 has 20 amino acids. Looked up from germline, CDR1 is GEAIGNYY and CDR2 is EKD. The ends lost 0 bases at V and 1 base at J; junction bases unmatched: 8. CDR3 sequence (DNA): TGTGCCTGTGACACCGGATGGGGGATACTTTCGTCCTGGGACACCCGACAGATGTTTTTC. Encoded protein: CACDTGWGILSSWDTRQMFF.

Points on this clone: The protein TCRdb lists belongs to a much larger clone and differs from this DNA's translation at residue 4, which points to a read error; the protein shown is made from the DNA. V and J are TRDV2 and TRDJ1; D gene ambiguous. The CDR3 is made up of 16 amino acids. Germline V CDR1 and CDR2: GEAIGNYY, EKD. CDR3 in DNA: TGTGCCTGTAACACCGTTGGTCAGGATTACACCGATAAACTCATCTTT. Its protein product is CACNTVGQDYTDKLIF.

The sample holds a few counts of this clone. The protein held in TCRdb is that of a much larger clone and does not match this DNA's translation at residue 10, likely because of a read error; the protein shown is translated from the DNA. The chain has TRDV2 and TRDJ1; D is ambiguous. V lost 3 bases and J 11 bases, leaving 21 bases between the germline ends. Germline V lookup: CDR1 GEAIGNYY, CDR2 EKD. The CDR3 runs 14 residues. The CDR3 DNA reads TGTGCCTGTGACCGCCTGCGCGGATCCGTGGAGCTCATCTTT. Translated, it gives CACDRLRGSVELIF.

This clone was counted at least ten times. The V gene is TRDV2, the J gene TRDJ1, with TRDD3 matching over 9 bases. The ends lost 3 bases at V and 2 bases at J; junction bases unmatched: 6. Germline lookup yields CDR1 GEAIGNYY and CDR2 EKD. The CDR3 contains 15 residues. The CDR3 is CACDPLGEKTDKLIF. DNA for the CDR3: TGTGCCTGTGACCCACTGGGGGAAAAAACCGATAAACTCATCTTT.

This clone was counted a few times. This likely stems from a read error, as it lies one base from a far larger clone. In the same sample, other DNA sequences code for this CDR3. The chain joins TRDV2 to TRDJ3, with TRDD3 matching over 9 bases. The germline CDR1 and CDR2 sequences are GEAIGNYY and EKD. The CDR3 runs 20 residues. For the CDR3, the DNA is TGTGCCTGTGATCCCATTGTACTGGGGGAAAGCTCCTGGGACACACGACAGATGTTTTTC. Amino acids: CACDPIVLGESSWDTRQMFF.

About this clone itself: TCRdb assigns this DNA the protein of a much larger clone, which departs from its translation at residue 18; this likely reflects a read error, and the protein shown comes from translating the DNA. The chain is built from TRDV2 and TRDJ3; D perhaps matches TRDD3 (5 bases). This CDR3 contains 20 residues. Germline lookup yields CDR1 GEAIGNYY and CDR2 EKD. CDR3 DNA: TGTGCCTGTGACACCTTGGGGACCACGAACGGCTCCTGGGACACCCGACAGAGGTTTTTC. It codes for CACDTLGTTNGSWDTRQRFF.

In its sample, this clone was seen a few times. The protein that TCRdb holds for this DNA derives from a much larger clone and differs from the translated DNA at residue 13, which likely indicates a read error; the protein shown here is translated from the DNA. This chain links TRDV2 with TRDJ1; 8 bases fit TRDD2. V lost 1 base and J lost 6; bases outside the gene matches: 15. Germline V gene lookup returns CDR1 GEAIGNYY and CDR2 EKD. CDR3 size: 17 residues. The CDR3 loop reads CACDTIASYAGLYKLIF. The CDR3 DNA sequence: TGTGCCTGTGACACAATAGCTTCCTACGCGGGTCTCTATAAACTCATCTTT.

With respect to this clone: The protein recorded in TCRdb matches a much larger clone and deviates from this DNA's translation at residue 2, suggesting a read error; the protein here is obtained by translating the DNA. V and J are TRDV2 and TRDJ2; 7 bases are a match to TRDD3. Germline assignment: CDR1 GEAIGNYY and CDR2 EKD. CDR3 length: 19 residues. The DNA for the CDR3 is TGTTCCTGTGACACCGTATCGGATACGCGGGCCTCTTTGACAGCACAACTCTTCTTT. Translating it yields CSCDTVSDTRASLTAQLFF.

This clone has just a few counts. The rearrangement links TRDV1 to TRDJ4, with TRDD3 matching over 9 bases. The J gene comes from matching the DNA to germline here; TCRdb lacks it. Unmatched junction bases numbered 25, after V lost 4 bases and J lost 4 bases. The length of the CDR3 is 20 residues. Germline lookup yields CDR1 TSWWSYY and CDR2 QGS. The CDR3, as DNA: TGTGCTCTTGGGGGGAGCCTTCGCACGAGGGGAATTGGGGGATATGTACCCCTGATCTTT. Translated, it gives CALGGSLRTRGIGGYVPLIF.

This clone was observed a handful of times. A far more abundant clone sits one base away, making this likely a read error. The sample holds other DNA sequences that translate to the same CDR3. V and J are TRDV2 and TRDJ1, with 8 positions matching TRDD3. Germline CDR1 GEAIGNYY, CDR2 EKD. The CDR3 is 20 residues long. The V segment lost 1 base and the J segment 0 bases; nucleotides outside the gene matches: 18. The CDR3 nucleotides read TGTGCCTGTGACACGCTGAGGGTTTCTGGGGGACACGAGTACACCGATAAACTCATCTTT. Amino acids: CACDTLRVSGGHEYTDKLIF.

This clone was seen a handful of times. TCRdb records a much larger clone's protein for this DNA, with a difference at residue 4 that likely arises from a read error; the protein given is the translation of the DNA. The chain uses TRAV38-2/DV8 and TRDJ3; 8 nucleotides match TRDD3. The V segment lost 5 bases and the J segment 1 base; nucleotides outside the gene matches: 8. The CDR3 covers 18 residues. Germline-derived CDR1 and CDR2 are TSESDYY and QEAYKQQN. The CDR3 DNA reads as TGTGCTTATAGCGGCACTGGGGGGAATTCCTGGGACACCCGACAGATGTTTTTC. It specifies CAYSGTGGNSWDTRQMFF.

This clone was seen a few times. A single base is all that separates this from a far larger clone, so a read error is likely. Different DNA sequences within this sample yield the same CDR3. The chain employs TRDV2 and TRDJ1, with 9 nucleotides matching TRDD3. This CDR3 comprises 17 residues. Germline CDR1 and CDR2: GEAIGNYY and EKD. Trimming at V came to 1 base and at J to 2 bases, leaving 10 bases not matched to a gene. CDR3 sequence: CACDTLGDGKYTDKLIF. For the CDR3, the DNA is TGTGCCTGTGACACTCTGGGGGATGGAAAGTATACCGATAAACTCATCTTT.

The sample holds one count of this clone. A read error may explain this, as a much larger clone is one base away. The CDR3 sequence: CALGKGDLLKSTHSRTGGFGYTHKLIF. Written as DNA, the CDR3 is TGTGCTCTTGGGAAGGGGGACCTACTAAAGTCCACACATAGCCGCACTGGGGGATTCGGGTACACCCATAAACTCATCTTT. The genes are TRDV1 and TRDJ1, with 10 bases fitting TRDD3. TCRdb gives no J gene; it was assigned here by matching the DNA to germline. The germline gives CDR1 TSWWSYY, CDR2 QGS. There are 27 residues in the CDR3.

Regarding this clone: The protein TCRdb gives is from a much larger clone and does not agree with this DNA's translation at residue 3, likely a read error; the protein shown here comes from the DNA. The rearrangement links TRDV2 to TRDJ3; D is undetermined. The CDR3 is 19 amino acids. CDR1 and CDR2 (germline): GEAIGNYY, EKD. The CDR3 nucleotides read TGTGCCCGTGACCAAATCAAGGAGGAGCCCTCCTGGGACACCCGACAGATGTTTTTC. Its protein is CARDQIKEEPSWDTRQMFF.